One sample yielded the 27 T cell receptor beta chains listed below, sequenced in a study of blood T cell repertoires in COVID-19 (dated by TCRdb to 2019 to 2021). Receptor libraries were prepared by the immunoSEQ multiplex PCR assay. TCRdb limited this immuneACCESS table to in-frame rearrangements with V and J called. A share of clones is missing; checked studies link under half to unresolved V genes, and the rest is unexplained. Present in this sample are over 200,000 clones, over 80% of which were seen just once. Clones ranked in the top ten supply about 27% of the sample. The sample taken for sequencing was peripheral blood. The receptors originated from a man aged 35 to 55 with acute or convalescent COVID-19.

V is TRBV27 and J is TRBJ2-1; 8 nucleotides match TRBD2. CDR3 length: 16 amino acids. J was trimmed by 11 bases and V by 1 base; bases with no gene match: 13. Germline CDR1 and CDR2: MNHEY and SMNVEV (reference sequence). The CDR3, as DNA: TGTGCCAGCAGTTTATTCGCGCTAGCGGGTCTTAATAAGCAGTTCTTC. Residues: CASSLFALAGLNKQFF.

V is TRBV2 and J is TRBJ1-1; maybe TRBD1 (5 bases). This CDR3 region has 13 residues. The germline V and J ends were trimmed by 4 bases and 2 bases, with 8 bases remaining between them. Looked up from germline, CDR1 is SNHLY and CDR2 is FYNNEI. The CDR3 nucleotides read TGTGCCAGCAGTGGGACACGTAACACTGAAGCTTTCTTT. It is translated as CASSGTRNTEAFF.

The V call is TRBV6-5, the J call TRBJ1-1; TRBD1 matches at 7 bases. Losses at the gene ends were 5 bases for V and 0 bases for J; bases not matched to a gene: 6. The CDR3 is made up of 15 amino acids. From germline, CDR1 is MNHEY and CDR2 SVGAGI. CDR3: CASSPEDRMNTEAFF. CDR3 DNA sequence: TGTGCCAGCAGTCCGGAGGACAGGATGAACACTGAAGCTTTCTTT.

This chain connects TRBV5-1 to TRBJ2-2; TRBD1 aligns across 7 bases. The germline V gene encodes CDR1 SGHRS and CDR2 YFSETQ. J was trimmed by 3 bases and V by 0 bases; bases with no gene match: 2. This CDR3 has 15 residues. This CDR3 is CASSLGDSYTGELFF. CDR3 DNA: TGCGCCAGCAGCTTGGGGGACAGCTACACCGGGGAGCTGTTTTTT.

The chain uses TRBV30 and TRBJ1-1; TRBD1 matches at 10 bases. The V gene's germline CDR1 is GTSNPN and CDR2 SVGIG (reference sequence). This CDR3 contains 13 residues. V lost 7 bases and J lost 0; bases outside the gene matches: 2. CDR3 in DNA: TGTGCCTTTGACAGGGGGCTGAACACTGAAGCTTTCTTT. This codes for CAFDRGLNTEAFF.

V and J are TRBV29-1 and TRBJ2-3, with 8 positions matching TRBD1. The V and J ends lost 4 bases and 5 bases, in that order; junction bases with no gene match: 8. This CDR3 region has 14 residues. Germline V gene sequence: CDR1 SQVTM, CDR2 ANQGSEA. The DNA of the CDR3 is TGCAGCGTTGTGGGCAGGGGGCGCGGAGATACGCAGTATTTT. Its translation is CSVVGRGRGDTQYF.

CDR3 bases: TGCGCCAGCAGACCCCCCGGACAGGGTAATGGCTACACCTTC. Protein: CASRPPGQGNGYTF. The rearrangement links TRBV5-1 to TRBJ1-2, with 8 bases matching TRBD1. The CDR3 has 14 residues. Per the germline V gene, CDR1 is SGHRS and CDR2 is YFSETQ. V gave up 5 bases and J gave up 6 bases; unmatched junction bases: 9.

The chain is built from TRBV10-3 and TRBJ2-1, with 9 nucleotides matching TRBD2. Trimming at V came to 3 bases and at J to 3 bases, leaving 3 bases not matched to a gene. Germline lookup yields CDR1 ENHRY and CDR2 SYGVKD. This CDR3 region has 15 residues. CDR3 sequence reads: CAISDTAGGYNEQFF. The CDR3 bases are TGTGCCATCAGTGATACAGCGGGAGGCTACAATGAGCAGTTCTTC.

The V and J genes are TRBV10-1 and TRBJ2-4; TRBD2 aligns across 10 bases. The V gene end was trimmed by 6 bases and the J gene end by 1 base; junction bases not matched to a gene: 12. This CDR3 is 18 amino acids long. The germline CDR1 and CDR2 sequences are WNHNN and SYGVQD (reference sequence). The DNA for the CDR3 is TGCGCCAGCAGCGGACTAGCGGATATCTACGGGGCCAAAAACATTCAGTACTTC. Translated, it gives CASSGLADIYGAKNIQYF.

This chain uses TRBV3-1 (or the pseudogene TRBV3-2) with TRBJ2-7, with 7 bases fitting TRBD1. This CDR3 has 14 residues. Germline-derived CDR1 and CDR2 are LGHDT and YNNKEL (reference sequence). V lost 5 bases to trimming and J lost 1 base; unmatched junction nucleotides: 5. CDR3: CASSNRDRSYEQYF. The CDR3 DNA reads as TGTGCCAGCAGCAACCGGGACAGATCCTACGAGCAGTACTTC.

This chain connects TRBV7-9 to TRBJ2-1; 9 bases fit TRBD2. V lost 5 bases and J lost 9; bases outside the gene matches: 2. Germline CDR1 SEHNR, CDR2 FQNEAQ (reference sequence). The CDR3 totals 12 residues. The CDR3 DNA reads TGTGCCAGCAGCCTGACTAGCGGTGAGCAGTTCTTC. It codes for CASSLTSGEQFF.

The J gene is TRBJ2-3, the V gene TRBV4-2; 10 bases are shared with TRBD2. V lost 5 bases to trimming and J lost 5 bases; unmatched junction nucleotides: 7. The CDR3 has 15 residues. The germline gives CDR1 LGHNA, CDR2 YNFKEQ. The DNA for the CDR3 is TGTGCCAGCAGCTATCTAGCGGGAGATGGAGATACGCAGTATTTT. It specifies CASSYLAGDGDTQYF.

The CDR3 protein is CASSWNPGGAGEKLFF. CDR3 in DNA: TGTGCCAGCAGTTGGAACCCGGGGGGGGCAGGTGAAAAACTGTTTTTT. The V gene is TRBV6-5, the J gene TRBJ1-4; maybe TRBD1 (6 bases). V dropped 4 bases and J dropped 7 bases, with 19 bases sitting between them. The CDR3 loop spans 16 amino acids. CDR1 and CDR2 from the germline V gene are MNHEY and SVGAGI.

The rearrangement joins TRBV21-1 to TRBJ2-1; the table's D call, TRBD2, has no DNA check behind it. TRBV21-1 is given as a pseudogene. This CDR3 region has 16 residues. CDR3 DNA sequence: TGTGCCAGCAGCAAAGAAAAGGGCGGGCCCTACAATGAGCAGTTCTTC. It codes for CASSKEKGGPYNEQFF.

CDR3 in amino acids: CASSQVLFLGEEQYF. The CDR3 coding sequence is TGTGCCAGCAGCCAAGTCCTCTTCCTCGGGGAAGAGCAGTACTTC. The gene calls are TRBV3-1 (or the pseudogene TRBV3-2) and TRBJ2-7, with TRBD2 as a possible D gene (5 bases). Between the trimmed V and J ends, which lost 1 base and 7 bases, there was a span of 17 bases. The CDR3 covers 15 residues. Germline V lookup: CDR1 LGHDT, CDR2 YNNKEL (reference sequence).

V is TRBV3-1 (or the pseudogene TRBV3-2) and J is TRBJ1-2; D is possibly TRBD1 (6 bases). CDR1 LGHDT and CDR2 YNNKEL come from the germline V gene (reference sequence). This CDR3 region has 15 residues. Trimming left V 0 bases short and J 2 bases short, with 10 bases between. CDR3 nucleotides: TGTGCCAGCAGCCAAGAGGGAACAGGGAACTATGGCTACACCTTC. The encoded protein is CASSQEGTGNYGYTF.

The chain couples TRBV12-3 or TRBV12-4 to TRBJ1-5, with unresolved D. The CDR3 has 12 amino acids. Trimming removed 6 bases from V and 7 bases from J, with 10 bases in between. CDR3 DNA sequence: TGTGCCAGCAGGGCGCGAGGGCAGCCCCAGCATTTT. Translating gives CASRARGQPQHF.

This chain connects TRBV29-1 to TRBJ2-3; D is undetermined. CDR1 SQVTM and CDR2 ANQGSEA come from the germline V gene. This CDR3 comprises 12 residues. CDR3 loop: CTFRGAQDTQYF. CDR3 bases: TGCACCTTTCGTGGAGCTCAGGATACGCAGTATTTT.

V gene TRBV11-2 combines with J gene TRBJ1-1; 9 bases line up with TRBD1. The length of the CDR3 is 16 residues. Unmatched junction bases numbered 11, after V lost 4 bases and J lost 5 bases. Germline assignment: CDR1 SGHAT and CDR2 FQNNGV. The chain's CDR3 is CASSSSRGTGMTEAFF. CDR3 DNA: TGTGCCAGCAGCTCTTCCCGAGGGACAGGGATGACTGAAGCTTTCTTT.

The rearrangement links TRBV6-5 to TRBJ1-5; D gene ambiguous. V was cut by 7 bases and J by 0 bases, with 7 bases left in between. Germline loops: CDR1 MNHEY, CDR2 SVGAGI. The length of the CDR3 is 13 residues. The CDR3 sequence: CASMRNSNQPQHF. The CDR3 DNA reads TGTGCCAGCATGAGAAATAGCAATCAGCCCCAGCATTTT.

V and J are TRBV29-1 and TRBJ2-7; 11 bases line up with TRBD1. Germline V gives CDR1 SQVTM, CDR2 ANQGSEA. The CDR3 sequence is 13 residues long. CDR3 sequence: CSFSGTGGYEQYF. The CDR3 bases are TGCAGTTTCTCCGGGACAGGGGGCTACGAGCAGTACTTC.

This rearrangement joins TRBV12-3 or TRBV12-4 to TRBJ1-2; no firm D call. CDR3 size: 11 residues. The V gene lost 3 bases and the J gene lost 3 bases, with 2 bases spanning the gap. In DNA, the CDR3 is TGTGCCAGCAGTTTCGACTATGGCTACACCTTC. It yields the protein CASSFDYGYTF.

The chain has TRBV11-2 and TRBJ2-1; 7 bases match TRBD1. The junction had 6 bases not matched to a gene; V was cut back by 8 bases and J by 2 bases. The length of the CDR3 is 14 residues. Germline CDR1 reads SGHAT; CDR2 reads FQNNGV. The CDR3 is CASGPGQTYNEQFF. The CDR3 DNA sequence: TGTGCCAGCGGACCGGGACAGACCTACAATGAGCAGTTCTTC.

V usage is TRBV18 and J usage is TRBJ2-7; the D gene is possibly TRBD2 (5 bases). The CDR3 is 12 amino acids. Trimming shortened V by 4 bases and J by 6 bases, and 10 bases separated the two germline ends. Germline V gene sequence: CDR1 KGHSH, CDR2 LQKENI. Here the CDR3 reads CASSRFTSEQYF. CDR3 nucleotides: TGTGCCAGCTCACGCTTTACTAGCGAGCAGTACTTC.

This chain joins TRBV2 and TRBJ2-6; the match to TRBD1 covers 9 bases. The CDR3 spans 16 residues. The V segment lost 6 bases and the J segment 2 bases; nucleotides outside the gene matches: 5. In germline, CDR1 is SNHLY, CDR2 FYNNEI. CDR3: CASRDTGGAGANVLTF. The CDR3 DNA reads as TGTGCCAGCAGGGACACAGGGGGCGCTGGGGCCAACGTCCTGACTTTC.

In its sample, this clone was seen once. The rearrangement joins TRBV5-1 to TRBJ2-3; 8 positions agree with TRBD2. Unmatched junction bases numbered 1, after V lost 1 base and J lost 0 bases. This CDR3 comprises 15 residues. Per the germline V gene, CDR1 is SGHRS and CDR2 is YFSETQ. In nucleotides, the CDR3 is TGCGCCAGCAGCTTGTTAGCGGGGAGCACAGATACGCAGTATTTT. This sequence encodes CASSLLAGSTDTQYF.

The rearrangement uses TRBV10-3 and TRBJ2-5, with 7 bases lining up with TRBD1. The CDR3 contains 13 residues. V shed 10 bases, J shed 2 bases, and the junction held 7 bases outside the gene matches. Germline CDR1 ENHRY, CDR2 SYGVKD. The CDR3: CASTPGQQETQYF. The CDR3 nucleotides are TGTGCCAGCACCCCGGGACAGCAAGAGACCCAGTACTTC.